This TCR beta chain was profiled in a study of human T cells and chemical hapten exposure. Germline V gene sequence: CDR1 SGHTA, CDR2 FQGNSA. The CDR3 covers 15 residues. As to time point: healthy volunteer bleed at 2 weeks. RNA extraction used unfractionated whole blood as the source of total RNA. One entry per CDR3 protein results from TCRdb running MiXCR on the RACE reads. This table holds about 45,000 distinct CDR3 sequences, over 3.5% found once. As for this clonotype: This may come from a read error, since a much larger clone is one base off.

Specimen: whole blood. This chain links TRBV7-2 with TRBJ2-1, with D perhaps TRBD2 (5 bases). This clonotype originated in a female donor in good health. Some clones in this sample may be carry-over from other donors' samples. The CDR3 DNA sequence: TGTGACAGCAGCTTAGCGTATGGCAGATACAATGAGCAGTTCTTC. Amino acid sequence: CDSSLAYGRYNEQFF.